This T cell receptor beta chain was observed in a study of blood T cells in healthy people across ages. This clonotype was counted only a few times. The second PCR ran roughly 6 to 12 cycles with a sample-barcoded 5' primer and J-beta primers. TCRdb reanalysed the 5' RACE reads using MiXCR and keeps one entry per CDR3 protein. The data hold approximately 1,700,000 distinct CDR3 sequences, with around 40% observed a single time. J gave up 4 bases and V 6 bases, and 9 bases lay outside the gene matches. The CDR3 covers 15 residues. The germline V gene encodes CDR1 MDHEN and CDR2 SYDVKM. The sample was blood. The receptor was isolated from a human donor in good health. The chain is built from TRBV28 and TRBJ2-7, with 10 positions matching TRBD1. This CDR3 is CASRQTGGIKYEQYF. Here the CDR3 DNA reads TGTGCCAGCAGGCAGACAGGGGGCATTAAGTACGAGCAGTACTTC.